This T cell receptor (beta chain) stems from a study of T cells in Graves' hyperthyroidism and ophthalmopathy. Comment on this clonotype: A read error may be the cause here, since a much bigger clone is one base away.

Amplified TCR beta CDR3 regions came from RNA transcripts. Researchers ran a first-round RT-PCR on the TCR CDR3 using the HTBI primer set. Via MiXCR, TCRdb re-called the multiplex PCR reads, giving one row per CDR3 protein. The sample lists some 92,000 distinct CDR3 sequences, approximately 40% occurring once. Exclusion criteria comprised uncontrolled infection, other autoimmune disease, pregnancy or lactation. Clinical symptoms, serum thyroxine, TRAb, thyroid ultrasound and orbital computed tomography informed diagnoses. CDR3 length equals 14 residues. Germline loops: CDR1 SGHRS, CDR2 YFSETQ. This clonotype was sampled from a woman younger than 45 with Graves' hyperthyroidism. Sequencing was done on a sample of peripheral blood or thyroid tissue (not recorded which). This chain connects TRBV5-1 to TRBJ1-4; TRBD1 is a possible D gene (5 bases). CDR3 sequence reads: CATSLGTGDEKLLF. The CDR3 region has the DNA TGCGCCACCTCACTGGGGACGGGGGATGAAAAACTGCTTTTT.